Listed below are T cell receptor beta chains from one sample, sequenced in a study of CD4 and CD8 cells across lung adenocarcinoma regions. In TCRdb, the PCR reads were re-called with MiXCR into one record per CDR3 protein. The table records around 25,000 distinct CDR3 sequences, 52% of them present only once. The sequenced material came from CD4+ T cells from the center of a lung tumor. The receptor set was obtained from a male donor with lung adenocarcinoma. The CD4 and CD8 labels of this study may be unreliable. CDR3s include the opening cysteine and the closing phenylalanine or tryptophan.

v_gene	j_gene	CDR3aa
TRBV10-1	TRBJ2-2	CASQRQGFGAQFF
TRBV10-3	TRBJ2-2	CARSLQAGSTDTLFF
TRBV4-1	TRBJ1-4	CASSQDPHRGTNEKLFF
TRBV12-3/TRBV12-4	TRBJ2-1	CASSSGLAGSYNEQFF
TRBV7-9	TRBJ2-2	CASSPGGASTGALFF
TRBV27	TRBJ2-3	CASSGTGRQGPDTQYF
TRBV7-7	TRBJ2-1	CASSLGTAIGGEQFF
TRBV6-5	TRBJ2-4	CASSYSKGSGRDTDIQYF
TRBV4-1	TRBJ2-7	CASSRSGTSGDSYEQYF
TRBV27	TRBJ2-3	CASNTFGTGITDAQFF
TRBV4-1	TRBJ2-6	CASSFSGRAGANVLTF
TRBV10-2	-	CASSGVAGAGTQYF
TRBV25-1	TRBJ2-4	CASSGGSGRGPKNMQYF
TRBV29-1	TRBJ2-5	CSVGRGQTPETQYF
TRBV6-1	TRBJ2-3	CASSEGTSDEQYF
TRBV7-2	TRBJ2-2	CASSSGLSSTGELFF
TRBV7-3	TRBJ2-3	CASSLKDPGGGDTDTQYF
TRBV3-1	TRBJ2-2	CASSQGVPSNTGELFF
TRBV6-1	TRBJ2-3	CAGSGCCDQDTQYF
TRBV10-3	TRBJ2-2	CAMRLQSGIPGAQFF
TRBV12-3/TRBV12-4	TRBJ2-2	CASSLGGGATGELFF
TRBV6-5	TRBJ2-3	CASSLLGVYPKDMQYF
TRBV5-1	TRBJ2-7	CASSLSTVSYEQYF